The 13 T cell receptor beta chains presented below share a single source sample, sequenced in a study of blood T cells in healthy people across ages. Together with a sample-barcoded 5' primer, a J-beta primer mix was included in a second PCR lasting about 7 to 11 cycles. TCRdb analysed the 5' RACE reads with MiXCR anew, one entry per CDR3 protein. The top ten hold more than 4% of the sample, which has around 1,600,000 distinct CDR3 sequences, roughly 43% seen once. What was sequenced was blood. These receptors were collected from a young woman in good health.

This clonotype was picked up a small number of times. The chain links TRBV6-2 or TRBV6-3 to TRBJ1-2; D possibly corresponds to TRBD1 (6 bases). Germline-derived CDR1 and CDR2 are MNHEY and SVGEGT. There are 15 residues in the CDR3. V was pared by 6 bases and J by 6 bases, with 20 bases between. The CDR3 loop is CASSLGLNRVDGYTF. The CDR3 nucleotides read TGTGCCAGCAGCCTCGGATTGAACAGGGTGGATGGCTACACCTTC.

The rearrangement uses TRBV3-1 and TRBJ2-1, with D hard to call. This CDR3 contains 14 residues. Germline CDR1 LGHDT, CDR2 YNNKEL (reference sequence). V was trimmed by 0 bases and J by 10 bases, leaving 13 bases between them. For the CDR3, the DNA is TGTGCCAGCAGCCAAGATCGCGGATTCGGCGAGCAGTTCTTC. Translating gives CASSQDRGFGEQFF.

The chain carries TRBV20-1 and TRBJ1-1, with 9 positions matching TRBD1. The CDR3 spans 17 residues. CDR1 is DFQATT and CDR2 is SNEGSKA in the germline V gene (reference sequence). V gave up 5 bases and J gave up 6 bases; unmatched junction bases: 19. This CDR3 reads CSAHATGQGWRSAEAFF. The DNA for the CDR3 is TGCAGTGCTCATGCTACAGGACAGGGGTGGCGATCCGCTGAAGCTTTCTTT.

This chain links TRBV12-3 or TRBV12-4 with TRBJ1-1; tentatively, D is TRBD1 (5 bases). The CDR3 sequence is 13 residues long. V was clipped by 3 bases and J by 3 bases, with 8 bases between them. CDR3 sequence reads: CASSFPGHTEAFF. CDR3 bases: TGTGCCAGCAGTTTTCCAGGGCACACTGAAGCTTTCTTT.

The chain couples TRBV11-2 to TRBJ2-2; TRBD2 agrees at 10 bases. J lost 8 bases, V lost 5 bases, and 11 bases had no gene match. Germline CDR1 reads SGHAT; CDR2 reads FQNNGV. The CDR3 loop spans 16 amino acids. CDR3 DNA sequence: TGTGCCAGCAGCCGGGTAGCGGGAGGTCTAAATGGGGAGCTGTTTTTT. Its protein is CASSRVAGGLNGELFF.

The chain recombines TRBV24-1 with TRBJ1-6, with no clear D. Trimming removed 5 bases at V and 10 bases at J, with 11 bases between. The CDR3 spans 13 residues. CDR1 and CDR2 (germline): KGHDR, SFDVKD. CDR3 in amino acids: CATSVGIESPLHF. CDR3 DNA: TGTGCCACCAGTGTAGGGATCGAATCACCCCTCCACTTT.

This clonotype was observed a few times. The chain employs TRBV14 and TRBJ1-2; D is ambiguous. Trimming pared 1 base from V and 7 bases from J, leaving 10 bases between. The CDR3 runs 13 residues. Germline V lookup: CDR1 SGHDN, CDR2 FVKESK. CDR3 in DNA: TGTGCCAGCAGCCAAGTGCCCCTTATTGGCTACACCTTC. It is translated as CASSQVPLIGYTF.

This chain joins TRBV3-1 and TRBJ2-5; D is uncertain. The germline V gene encodes CDR1 LGHDT and CDR2 YNNKEL (reference sequence). The length of the CDR3 is 16 residues. Trimming shortened V by 1 base and J by 3 bases, and 15 bases separated the two germline ends. CDR3 in DNA: TGTGCCAGCAGCCAAGTTCGCCTTCGACGGGAAGAGACCCAGTACTTC. It codes for CASSQVRLRREETQYF.

This clonotype came up a few times. DNA of the CDR3: TGTGCCAGCAGCTCCGATGGTCGGAGGCAAGGGAAACAGTACTTC. Amino acids: CASSSDGRRQGKQYF. The chain employs TRBV7-2 and TRBJ2-4, with TRBD2 as a possible D gene (5 bases). The V end was cut by 4 bases, the J end by 13 bases, with 23 bases between. CDR1 is SGHTA and CDR2 is FQGNSA in the germline V gene. This CDR3 comprises 15 residues.

A single count supports this clonotype. At one boundary the junction diverges from the germline segment, which might be a read error. The chain is built from TRBV11-2 and TRBJ1-1, with unresolved D. The V gene's germline CDR1 is SGHAT and CDR2 FQNNGV. The CDR3 length is 15 residues. CDR3 region: CASSLVRGVKTEAFF. CDR3 nucleotides: TGTGCCAGCAGCTTAGTCCGGGGAGTGAAGACTGAAGCTTTCTTT.

This sequence joins TRBV20-1 and TRBJ1-6; weak D call: TRBD1 (5 bases). With 0 bases removed from V and 8 bases from J, the gap between germline ends came to 11 bases. The CDR3 runs 14 residues. CDR1 and CDR2 (germline): DFQATT, SNEGSKA (reference sequence). The CDR3 reads CSARDGAGYSPLHF. The CDR3 nucleotides are TGCAGTGCTAGAGATGGGGCTGGTTATTCACCCCTCCACTTT.

V usage is TRBV4-3 and J usage is TRBJ1-2; the D gene is possibly TRBD1 (6 bases). The CDR3 runs 16 residues. Germline V gene sequence: CDR1 LGHNA, CDR2 YSLEER. V was cut by 0 bases and J by 6 bases, with 17 bases left in between. The CDR3 DNA follows: TGCGCCAGCAGCCAAGATCGGGCAGGGGCTGGGGATGGCTACACCTTC. Its protein product is CASSQDRAGAGDGYTF.

The count of this clonotype is one. The chain joins TRBV6-2 or TRBV6-3 to TRBJ2-1; 8 bases fit TRBD1. The CDR3 runs 14 residues. Per germline, CDR1 MNHEY and CDR2 SVGEGT. Unmatched junction bases numbered 8, after V lost 8 bases and J lost 5 bases. Written as DNA, the CDR3 is TGTGCCAGCGACTCCGGGACAGGAAACAATGAGCAGTTCTTC. It is translated as CASDSGTGNNEQFF.